Listed below are T cell receptor beta chains from one sample, sequenced in a study of long-term antiretroviral therapy in people with HIV. Generated by immunoSEQ multiplex PCR, the TCRdb table keeps only in-frame clones and is missing some. The data hold 20,000 to 25,000 clones, with roughly 84% observed a single time. The source was unsorted PBMCs, collected 0.2 years before starting antiretroviral therapy. The receptors here all came from a man younger than 30 with HIV. Each CDR3 is given without its conserved first and last residue.

>TRBV6-5
ASSNWGNDGYT
>TRBV5-4
ASSAATRREGYEQF